One sample yielded the 24 T cell receptor beta chains listed below, sequenced in a study of early T cells in non-severe SARS-CoV-2 infection (dated by TCRdb to the early 2020s). The method was 5' RACE. The instrument was a NextSeq 500. The public reads were reprocessed in TCRdb via fastp at Q25 and MiXCR, keeping in-frame beta chains. Every CDR3 protein is listed once, alongside the most common genes and DNA of its rows. This sample is represented by fewer than 85,000 distinct CDR3 sequences; roughly an eighth of them were singletons. Over 1% of the sample goes to the ten largest clones. Sequencing input: whole blood. The receptors derive from an adult who was a healthcare worker with PCR-confirmed SARS-CoV-2 infection or an uninfected control (not recorded which).

The chain couples TRBV20-1 to TRBJ2-7, with D perhaps matching TRBD1 (5 bases). This CDR3 region has 16 residues. CDR1 and CDR2 (germline): DFQATT, SNEGSKA (reference sequence). Trimming took off 7 bases at V and 0 bases at J, with 22 bases between the two ends. The CDR3, as DNA: TGCAGTGTTAGGGGCCCAAGGGTGCCCTCCTCCTACGAGCAGTACTTC. It encodes CSVRGPRVPSSYEQYF.

This clonotype was picked up a small number of times. CDR3 in amino acids: CASSGTGANTGELFF. In nucleotides, the CDR3 is TGTGCCAGCAGCGGGACAGGGGCTAACACCGGGGAGCTGTTTTTT. The J gene is TRBJ2-2, the V gene TRBV9; 9 bases line up with TRBD1. This CDR3 contains 15 residues. V lost 3 bases and J lost 2; bases outside the gene matches: 2. CDR1 is SGDLS and CDR2 is YYNGEE in the germline V gene.

This clonotype was found many times. The rearrangement links TRBV15 to TRBJ2-3; D may be TRBD1 (6 bases). This CDR3 spans 17 amino acids. V was pared by 1 base and J by 6 bases, with 20 bases between. Germline assignment: CDR1 LNHNV and CDR2 YYDKDF (reference sequence). The CDR3: CATSRGPGQRNGDTQYF. DNA for the CDR3: TGTGCCACCAGCAGAGGCCCCGGACAGAGAAACGGGGATACGCAGTATTTT.

This clonotype was picked up many times. This chain links TRBV29-1 with TRBJ1-2; D remains ambiguous. The ends were cut back, 3 bases at V and 7 bases at J, with 18 bases in the middle. The CDR3 is made up of 14 amino acids. Per germline, CDR1 SQVTM and CDR2 ANQGSEA. CDR3 sequence: CSVEEDRGWGGYTF. CDR3 nucleotide sequence: TGCAGCGTTGAGGAGGACCGCGGTTGGGGTGGCTACACCTTC.

This clonotype was picked up many times. CDR3: CASSPENSYEQYF. The DNA for the CDR3 is TGTGCCAGCAGCCCGGAGAACAGCTACGAGCAGTACTTC. This chain connects TRBV7-9 to TRBJ2-7; D uncertain. Germline V lookup: CDR1 SEHNR, CDR2 FQNEAQ (reference sequence). This CDR3 has 13 amino acids. V shed 5 bases and J shed 3 bases, with 11 bases lying between them. The full variable domain, rest sourced from reference TRBV7-9 and TRBJ2-7, is DTGVSQNPRHKITKRGQNVTFRCDPISEHNRLYWYRQTLGQGPEFLTYFQNEAQLEKSRLLSDRFSAERPKGSFSTLEIQRTEQGDSAMYLCASSPENSYEQYFGPGTRLTVT.

In its sample, this clonotype was seen many times. The chain recombines TRBV18 with TRBJ1-1, with D maybe TRBD1 (5 bases). The germline CDR1 and CDR2 sequences are KGHSH and LQKENI. Trimming cost V 3 bases and J 7 bases, with 18 bases left between them. The CDR3 loop spans 15 amino acids. The CDR3 DNA sequence: TGTGCCAGCTCACCCCCGATTGGGGGAAGGATTGAAGCTTTCTTT. It encodes CASSPPIGGRIEAFF.

This chain joins TRBV24-1 and TRBJ2-6; D unresolved. CDR3 length: 13 residues. Germline assignment: CDR1 KGHDR and CDR2 SFDVKD. Trimming left V 7 bases short and J 10 bases short, with 13 bases between. In DNA form, the CDR3 reads TGTGCCACCAGCGGTCCTGGGGATAACGTCCTGACTTTC. This translates into CATSGPGDNVLTF.

This clonotype was recorded many times. CDR3 sequence: CSARDLDRGTEAFF. In DNA, the CDR3 is TGCAGTGCTAGAGATTTGGACAGGGGGACTGAAGCTTTCTTT. This chain uses TRBV20-1 with TRBJ1-1; 10 nucleotides line up with TRBD1. The ends lost 0 bases at V and 5 bases at J; junction bases unmatched: 3. The germline V gene has CDR1 DFQATT and CDR2 SNEGSKA (reference sequence). The CDR3 runs to 14 residues.

Many counts were recorded for this clonotype. This chain connects TRBV19 to TRBJ2-1; D tentatively fits TRBD1 or TRBD2 (6 bases each). V lost 5 bases, J lost 9 bases, and 14 bases lay in between. There are 13 residues in the CDR3. CDR1 LNHDA and CDR2 SQIVND come from the germline V gene (reference sequence). CDR3 DNA: TGTGCCAGTAGTCTTCGACAGGAGGGTGAGCAGTTCTTC. The encoded protein is CASSLRQEGEQFF.

This clonotype came up many times. The chain links TRBV28 to TRBJ2-4; 7 bases match TRBD1. The ends lost 6 bases at V and 0 bases at J; junction bases unmatched: 14. CDR1 and CDR2 (germline): MDHEN, SYDVKM. CDR3 length: 18 amino acids. The CDR3 DNA is TGTGCCAGCAGCTCCGGGACCAAGGGGGCCCTAGCCAAAAACATTCAGTACTTC. Translated: CASSSGTKGALAKNIQYF.

This clonotype was counted between two and nine times. This chain links TRBV28 with TRBJ2-7; weak D call: TRBD1 (6 bases). Between the trimmed V and J ends, which lost 3 bases and 2 bases, there was a span of 11 bases. The CDR3 extends over 14 amino acids. Looked up from germline, CDR1 is MDHEN and CDR2 is SYDVKM. The CDR3 DNA follows: TGTGCCAGCAGTTTCGTTCAGGGGACCTACGAGCAGTACTTC. Amino acids: CASSFVQGTYEQYF.

In this sample, this clonotype turned up many times. V gene TRBV12-3 or TRBV12-4 combines with J gene TRBJ1-1; tentative D call: TRBD1 (5 bases). This CDR3 is built from 14 residues. Trimming pared 7 bases from V and 3 bases from J, leaving 15 bases between. This CDR3 reads CASISGEEDTEAFF. The CDR3, as DNA: TGTGCCAGCATTTCGGGGGAAGAGGACACTGAAGCTTTCTTT.

Ten or more counts support this clonotype. V usage is TRBV7-2 and J usage is TRBJ2-5; D remains unclear. The CDR3 is 12 amino acids. CDR1 and CDR2 from the germline V gene are SGHTA and FQGNSA. Trimming pared 4 bases from V and 5 bases from J, leaving 8 bases between. The CDR3 is CASSSLGETQYF. CDR3 bases: TGTGCCAGCAGCTCGCTTGGGGAGACCCAGTACTTC.

The rearrangement joins TRBV29-1 to TRBJ2-1; the D gene is possibly TRBD2 (6 bases). The germline V gene has CDR1 SQVTM and CDR2 ANQGSEA. The ends were cut back, 2 bases at V and 6 bases at J, with 14 bases in the middle. This CDR3 is 14 amino acids long. CDR3 nucleotides: TGCAGCGTTGAAAAACCCGGGGGTGGCAATGAGCAGTTCTTC. Translation gives CSVEKPGGGNEQFF.

The rearrangement links TRBV2 to TRBJ1-1; D ambiguous. Germline V gene data show CDR1 as SNHLY and CDR2 as FYNNEI. V gave up 0 bases and J gave up 6 bases, with 11 bases separating them. The CDR3 runs to 14 residues. The CDR3 DNA follows: TGTGCCAGCAGTGAAGCAGGGAATAGGGCTGAAGCTTTCTTT. Protein sequence: CASSEAGNRAEAFF.

The table lists this clonotype with many counts. The rearrangement joins TRBV20-1 to TRBJ1-1, with a possible D match to TRBD1 (6 bases). The CDR3 sequence is 14 residues long. V was pared by 0 bases and J by 6 bases, with 14 bases between. Per the germline V gene, CDR1 is DFQATT and CDR2 is SNEGSKA (reference sequence). The CDR3 DNA sequence: TGCAGTGCTAGAGATGGGGGCTGGGGGGCTGAAGCTTTCTTT. Amino acids: CSARDGGWGAEAFF.

This clonotype was counted many times. The chain carries TRBV30 and TRBJ1-5, with D possibly matching TRBD1 (5 bases). This CDR3 is built from 13 residues. Trimming stripped 2 bases from V and 1 base from J, with 6 bases between. Per the germline V gene, CDR1 is GTSNPN and CDR2 is SVGIG (reference sequence). CDR3 DNA: TGTGCCTGGAGTTGGGGGAGCAATCAGCCCCAGCATTTT. Its protein product is CAWSWGSNQPQHF.

Ten or more counts support this clonotype. The J gene is TRBJ1-5, the V gene TRBV7-8; 7 nucleotides match TRBD1. The CDR3 contains 15 residues. The V and J ends lost 4 bases and 1 base, in that order; junction bases with no gene match: 4. Germline loops: CDR1 SGHVS, CDR2 FQNEAQ. In DNA form, the CDR3 reads TGTGCCAGCAGCTGGGGACAGACCAGCAATCAGCCCCAGCATTTT. Residues: CASSWGQTSNQPQHF. The whole variable domain, remainder taken from reference TRBV7-8 and TRBJ1-5, is GAGVSQSPRYKVAKRGQDVALRCDPISGHVSLFWYQQALGQGPEFLTYFQNEAQLDKSGLPSDRFFAERPEGSVSTLKIQRTQQEDSAVYLCASSWGQTSNQPQHFGDGTRLSIL.

The V gene is TRBV9, the J gene TRBJ2-7; D possibly corresponds to TRBD1 (5 bases). The V gene lost 1 base and the J gene lost 5 bases, with 16 bases spanning the gap. CDR3 length: 15 amino acids. Germline V lookup: CDR1 SGDLS, CDR2 YYNGEE. This chain's CDR3 is CASSVYGRWGDEQYF. The CDR3 coding sequence is TGTGCCAGCAGCGTATATGGGCGATGGGGCGACGAGCAGTACTTC.

This clonotype came up many times. The chain links TRBV30 to TRBJ1-1, with a possible D match to TRBD1 (5 bases). The CDR3 covers 11 residues. V gave up 2 bases and J gave up 5 bases, with 6 bases separating them. Germline CDR1 GTSNPN, CDR2 SVGIG (reference sequence). CDR3 sequence (DNA): TGTGCCTGGAGTAGGGGAACTGAAGCTTTCTTT. Residues: CAWSRGTEAFF.

This clonotype has a count of ten or more. V is TRBV14 and J is TRBJ2-2, with D perhaps matching TRBD1 (5 bases). CDR3 length: 18 residues. The germline gives CDR1 SGHDN, CDR2 FVKESK. V lost 0 bases and J lost 7, with 21 bases in between. DNA for the CDR3: TGTGCCAGCAGCCAAGACGTCGCAGGGCCCGTTTTATTCGGGGAGCTGTTTTTT. It specifies CASSQDVAGPVLFGELFF.

This chain connects TRBV20-1 to TRBJ1-1; D is uncertain. The CDR3 sequence is 12 residues long. Germline CDR1 and CDR2: DFQATT and SNEGSKA (reference sequence). V gave up 2 bases and J gave up 12 bases, with 16 bases separating them. CDR3 bases: TGCAGTGCTAGACAGCGGGATCGGAGAACTTTCTTT. Its protein is CSARQRDRRTFF.

This clonotype was detected ten times or more. The chain is built from TRBV12-3 or TRBV12-4 and TRBJ2-5, with 12 bases that match TRBD2. CDR3 size: 15 residues. J was trimmed by 9 bases and V by 5 bases; bases with no gene match: 10. CDR3 coding DNA: TGTGCCAGCAGTGAAGGACTAGCGGGACCGACAGCCCAGTACTTC. As protein: CASSEGLAGPTAQYF.

This clonotype was picked up many times. V usage is TRBV27 and J usage is TRBJ2-6; 7 bases match TRBD2. V lost 5 bases and J lost 1; bases outside the gene matches: 5. The CDR3 is made up of 16 amino acids. Germline loops: CDR1 MNHEY, CDR2 SMNVEV (reference sequence). The CDR3 is CASSPSSGSGANVLTF. Here the CDR3 DNA reads TGTGCCAGCAGTCCAAGTAGCGGGTCTGGGGCCAACGTCCTGACTTTC.